This TCR beta chain was obtained from a study of regulatory T cells. Overall study findings and caveats: Regulatory T cells showed the strongest V-J pair restriction and V/J gene skewing among patient repertoires. In CD3G-deficient patients, conventional CD4+ T cells were enriched for hydrophobic CDR3 residues at positions 6 and 7.

Primers: 52 TRBV forward and 13 TRBJ reverse. The table came from immunoSEQ multiplex PCR; TCRdb's copy has only in-frame clones and leaves some out. The profile covers about 17,000 clones, with roughly 84% appearing a single time and roughly 7.3% taken by the ten largest. Germline V gene lookup returns CDR1 SGDLS and CDR2 YYNGEE. The V segment lost 0 bases and the J segment 7 bases; nucleotides outside the gene matches: 6. CDR3 length equals 15 residues. Autoimmunity was present in every CD3G-deficient patient, worse in two. Patients, 2 to 39 years old, had expanded memory T-cell proportions. CD4+ cells were sorted into CD25-high CD127-low regulatory cells and CD25-low CD127-high conventional cells. Concerning this clone: The antigen is not known.

This clonotype originated in a person aged 25 to 40 with CD3G deficiency. Material: conventional CD4+ T cells sorted from blood. V and J are TRBV9 and TRBJ2-1; TRBD2 aligns across 8 bases. The CDR3 nucleotides read TGTGCCAGCAGCGTAGACGGGAGGGCGCGGAATGAGCAGTTCTTC. This sequence encodes CASSVDGRARNEQFF.